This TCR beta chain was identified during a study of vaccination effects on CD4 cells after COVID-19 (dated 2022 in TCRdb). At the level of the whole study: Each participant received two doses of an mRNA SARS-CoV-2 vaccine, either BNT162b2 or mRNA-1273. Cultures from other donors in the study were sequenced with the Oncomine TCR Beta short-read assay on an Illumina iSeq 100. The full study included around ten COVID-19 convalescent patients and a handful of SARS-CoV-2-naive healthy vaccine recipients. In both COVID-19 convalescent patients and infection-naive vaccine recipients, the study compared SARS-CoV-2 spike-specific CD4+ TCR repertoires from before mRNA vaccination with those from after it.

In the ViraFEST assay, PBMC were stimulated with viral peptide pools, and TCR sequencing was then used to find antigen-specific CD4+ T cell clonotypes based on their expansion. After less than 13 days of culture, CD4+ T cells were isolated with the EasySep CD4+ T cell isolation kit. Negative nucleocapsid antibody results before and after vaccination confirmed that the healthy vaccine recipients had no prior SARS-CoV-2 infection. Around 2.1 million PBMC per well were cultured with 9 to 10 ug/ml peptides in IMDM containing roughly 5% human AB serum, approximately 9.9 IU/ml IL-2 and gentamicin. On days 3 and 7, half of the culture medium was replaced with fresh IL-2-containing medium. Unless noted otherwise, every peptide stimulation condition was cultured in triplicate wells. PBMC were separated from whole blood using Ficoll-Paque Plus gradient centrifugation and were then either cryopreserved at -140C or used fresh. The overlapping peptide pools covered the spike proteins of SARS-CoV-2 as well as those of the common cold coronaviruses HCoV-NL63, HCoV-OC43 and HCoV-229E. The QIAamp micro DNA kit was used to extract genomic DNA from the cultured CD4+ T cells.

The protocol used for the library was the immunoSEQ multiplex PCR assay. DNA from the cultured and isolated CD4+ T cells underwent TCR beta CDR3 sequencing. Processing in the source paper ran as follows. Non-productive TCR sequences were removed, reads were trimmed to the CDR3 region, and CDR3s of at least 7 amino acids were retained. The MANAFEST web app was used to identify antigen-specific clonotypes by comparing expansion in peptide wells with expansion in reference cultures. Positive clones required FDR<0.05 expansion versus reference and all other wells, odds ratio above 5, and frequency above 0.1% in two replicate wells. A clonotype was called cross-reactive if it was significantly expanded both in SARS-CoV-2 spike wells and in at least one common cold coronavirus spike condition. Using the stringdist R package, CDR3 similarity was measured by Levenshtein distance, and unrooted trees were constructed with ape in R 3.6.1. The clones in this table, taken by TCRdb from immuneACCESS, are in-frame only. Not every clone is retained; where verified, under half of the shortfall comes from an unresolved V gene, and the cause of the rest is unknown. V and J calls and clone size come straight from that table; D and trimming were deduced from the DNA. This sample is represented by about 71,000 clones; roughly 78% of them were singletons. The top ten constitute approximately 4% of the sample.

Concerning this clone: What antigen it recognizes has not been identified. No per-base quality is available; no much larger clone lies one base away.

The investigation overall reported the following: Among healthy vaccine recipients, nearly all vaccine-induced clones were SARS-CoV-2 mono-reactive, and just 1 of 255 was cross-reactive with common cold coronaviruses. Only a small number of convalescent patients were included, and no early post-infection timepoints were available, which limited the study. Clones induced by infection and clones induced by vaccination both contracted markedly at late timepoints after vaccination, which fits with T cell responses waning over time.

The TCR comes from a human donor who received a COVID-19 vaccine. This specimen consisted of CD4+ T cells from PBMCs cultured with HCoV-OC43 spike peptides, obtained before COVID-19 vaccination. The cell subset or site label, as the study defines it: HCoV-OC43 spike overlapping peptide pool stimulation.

The CDR3 sequence is CASSPHDGANVLTF. Read as DNA, the sequence is TGTGCCAGCAGCCCGCATGATGGGGCCAACGTCCTGACTTTC. The rearrangement joined TRBV3-1 (or the pseudogene TRBV3-2) to TRBJ2-6; the D gene cannot be named for sure. Between the V and J ends, shortened by 4 bases and 3 bases respectively, the junction contains 7 bases. Looking up the germline V gene (reference sequence) yields CDR1 LGHDT and CDR2 YNNKEL. Spanning cysteine to phenylalanine, the CDR3 consists of 14 amino acids. Just the 42-base CDR3 DNA is kept, in frame starting at base 1.